This record covers a single TCR beta chain. The sample originates from a study of blood T cell repertoires in COVID-19. Study context: Spain, Italy and the United States supplied samples that represented acute and convalescent COVID-19. PBMCs, B-cell-depleted T cells, or T cells provided the cDNA or gDNA that made up the material.

How the authors handled the data: Using reference gene primer amplification, nucleated cell counts were estimated. Generated by immunoSEQ multiplex PCR, the TCRdb table keeps only in-frame clones and is missing some. V and J calls plus clone size are reproduced from that table; the DNA served to infer D and trimming. The table records roughly 180,000 clones, approximately 86% of them present only once. This receptor was taken from an older man with active or convalescent COVID-19. Sequencing was carried out using peripheral blood.

The CDR3 loop reads CASSRQLAGKDEQYF. Here the CDR3 DNA reads TGCGCCAGCAGCCGACAACTAGCGGGGAAGGACGAGCAGTACTTC. The chain carries TRBV4-3 and TRBJ2-7; 10 nucleotides match TRBD2. Looked up from germline, CDR1 is LGHNA and CDR2 is YSLEER. The V gene end was trimmed by 4 bases and the J gene end by 5 bases; junction bases not matched to a gene: 8. The length of the CDR3 is 15 residues.